The 12 T cell receptor beta chains below come from one sample, sequenced in a study of T cells after somatic rescue of genetic block. Produced via immunoSEQ multiplex PCR; TCRdb's table is partial and in-frame only. The table records 9,500 to 15,000 clones, 65% to 85% of them present only once. Sequencing used peripheral blood mononuclear cells (PBMCs). Receptors were obtained from a boy between 5 and 17 years old.

This clone has a handful of counts. The V and J genes are TRBV27 and TRBJ2-7; D uncertain. Germline V gives CDR1 MNHEY, CDR2 SMNVEV (reference sequence). Trimming took 0 bases from V and 0 from J, leaving 3 bases between them. This CDR3 spans 13 amino acids. The CDR3 DNA reads TGTGCCAGCAGTTTATCGGTCTCCTACGAGCAGTACTTC. Its protein is CASSLSVSYEQYF.

The chain employs TRBV6-6 and TRBJ1-2, with TRBD1 matching over 7 bases. The V and J ends lost 2 bases and 1 base, in that order; junction bases with no gene match: 7. This CDR3 comprises 16 residues. Germline CDR1 MNHNY, CDR2 SVGAGI (reference sequence). The CDR3 sequence: CASSYPGQILNYGYTF. The CDR3 DNA reads TGTGCCAGCAGTTACCCGGGACAGATCCTTAACTATGGCTACACCTTC.

The chain couples TRBV6-1 to TRBJ2-2, with TRBD1 matching over 7 bases. With V trimmed by 5 bases and J by 0 bases, 3 bases remained unmatched. This CDR3 has 15 residues. Germline V gives CDR1 MNHNS, CDR2 SASEGT. CDR3 coding DNA: TGTGCCAGCAGTTGGGGACAGTCGAACACCGGGGAGCTGTTTTTT. Its protein product is CASSWGQSNTGELFF.

This sequence joins TRBV7-9 and TRBJ2-3; 7 bases map to TRBD2. After removal of 3 bases from V and 2 bases from J, the junction contained 5 bases not matched to a gene. Germline CDR1 is SEHNR and CDR2 is FQNEAQ (reference sequence). The CDR3 loop spans 15 amino acids. CDR3 in amino acids: CASSLWTSSTDTQYF. The CDR3 DNA is TGTGCCAGCAGCTTGTGGACTAGTTCCACAGATACGCAGTATTTT.

CDR3 protein: CASSLRGNSYGYTF. CDR3 DNA: TGTGCCAGCAGCTTGCGGGGAAATAGCTATGGCTACACCTTC. This rearrangement joins TRBV5-6 to TRBJ1-2; D gene uncertain. V was pared by 1 base and J by 4 bases, with 11 bases between. Germline CDR1 reads SGHDT; CDR2 reads YYEEEE. CDR3 length: 14 amino acids.

The chain links TRBV5-6 to TRBJ2-1; TRBD1 or TRBD2 may be the D gene (7 bases each). V lost 5 bases and J lost 5, with 14 bases in between. This CDR3 region has 14 residues. Per germline, CDR1 SGHDT and CDR2 YYEEEE. The CDR3 protein is CASRNRGGNNEQFF. Here the CDR3 DNA reads TGTGCCAGCAGAAACAGGGGAGGGAACAATGAGCAGTTCTTC.

This chain joins TRBV5-1 and TRBJ2-5; TRBD2 aligns across 8 bases. After removal of 2 bases from V and 5 bases from J, the junction contained 11 bases not matched to a gene. This CDR3 contains 16 residues. Germline V CDR1 and CDR2: SGHRS, YFSETQ. The CDR3 DNA sequence: TGCGCCAGCAGCTTCATCACCGGGACTAGTGTGGAGACCCAGTACTTC. This codes for CASSFITGTSVETQYF. Full variable domain (remainder filled in from reference TRBV5-1 and TRBJ2-5): KAGVTQTPRYLIKTRGQQVTLSCSPISGHRSVSWYQQTPGQGLQFLFEYFSETQRNKGNFPGRFSGRQFSNSRSEMNVSTLELGDSALYLCASSFITGTSVETQYFGPGTRLLVL.

The chain recombines TRBV5-6 with TRBJ2-5; D not resolved. The V end lost 6 bases, the J end lost 1 base, and 10 bases lay between the germline ends. Germline-derived CDR1 and CDR2 are SGHDT and YYEEEE. CDR3 length: 13 residues. DNA for the CDR3: TGTGCCAGCACCGAAAACCTCCAAGAGACCCAGTACTTC. This codes for CASTENLQETQYF.

This chain joins TRBV2 and TRBJ2-5; 9 positions match TRBD2. V lost 11 bases and J lost 5; bases outside the gene matches: 9. The CDR3 has 13 residues. Germline-derived CDR1 and CDR2 are SNHLY and FYNNEI. CDR3 DNA sequence: TGTGCCTTCTCCGGGACTAGCTCGGAGACCCAGTACTTC. Its translation is CAFSGTSSETQYF. Full variable domain (remainder filled in from reference TRBV2 and TRBJ2-5): EPEVTQTPSHQVTQMGQEVILRCVPISNHLYFYWYRQILGQKVEFLVSFYNNEISEKSEIFDDQFSVERPDGSNFTLKIRSTKLEDSAMYFCAFSGTSSETQYFGPGTRLLVL.

This clone was detected only once. This sequence joins TRBV18 and TRBJ2-3, with TRBD1 as a possible D gene (5 bases). In germline, CDR1 is KGHSH, CDR2 LQKENI. Trimming took 3 bases from V and 4 from J, leaving 5 bases between them. The CDR3 is 12 amino acids. The CDR3 is CASSPTADTQYF. Written as DNA, the CDR3 is TGTGCCAGCTCACCGACAGCAGATACGCAGTATTTT.

This clone appeared once. CDR3 DNA: TGTGCCAGTAGTATACCTCGACTAGCCGGGGAGCTGTTTTTT. Its protein is CASSIPRLAGELFF. The chain combines TRBV19 with TRBJ2-2; maybe TRBD2 (6 bases). This CDR3 has 14 amino acids. Trimming pared 2 bases from V and 6 bases from J, leaving 10 bases between. Germline CDR1 is LNHDA and CDR2 is SQIVND (reference sequence).

This clone has just a few counts. This rearrangement joins TRBV7-8 to TRBJ2-1, with unresolved D. Germline CDR1 SGHVS, CDR2 FQNEAQ. The CDR3 covers 12 residues. V gave up 4 bases and J gave up 7 bases, with 8 bases separating them. The CDR3 region is CASSWSSNEQFF. CDR3 DNA: TGTGCCAGCAGCTGGTCTTCTAATGAGCAGTTCTTC.